These T cell receptor beta chains were read from a single sample in a study of blood T cell repertoires in COVID-19. Here immunoSEQ multiplex PCR was the method, and the copy in TCRdb shows in-frame clones only, minus some. The data hold about 88,000 clones, with roughly 87% observed a single time. Sequencing input: peripheral blood. These TCRs come from a male donor with acute or convalescent COVID-19. Both conserved end residues are part of each CDR3. For some rows the clone size is stated as once, few or many, or as a class when expanded; others skip it.

V gene: TRBV3-1/TRBV3-2
CDR3 length: 11
clone size: NA
CDR3 protein: CASRRDSQAFF

V gene: TRBV7-6
CDR3 length: 16
clone size: few
CDR3 protein: CASSQRVAGDNEKLFF

V gene: TRBV15
CDR3 length: 15
clone size: NA
CDR3 protein: CATSRALARPDTQYF

V gene: TRBV7-2
CDR3 length: 17
clone size: NA
CDR3 protein: CASSLVFRAGGRETQYF

V gene: TRBV28
CDR3 length: 15
clone size: once
CDR3 protein: CASSSPSGSYNEQFF

V gene: TRBV7-2
CDR3 length: 11
clone size: NA
CDR3 protein: CASSGRGEQFF

V gene: TRBV15
CDR3 length: 13
clone size: NA
CDR3 protein: CATSRSPNTEAFF

V gene: TRBV29-1
CDR3 length: 12
clone size: NA
CDR3 protein: CSVGGQPYEQYF

V gene: TRBV29-1
CDR3 length: 12
clone size: few
CDR3 protein: CSALGEEYQAFF

V gene: TRBV28
CDR3 length: 16
clone size: few
CDR3 protein: CASRPLGPGFNYGYTF

V gene: TRBV30
CDR3 length: 12
clone size: NA
CDR3 protein: CAWSIQHDTQYF

V gene: TRBV11-1
CDR3 length: 13
clone size: once
CDR3 protein: CASRGTGGYEQYF

V gene: TRBV18
CDR3 length: 15
clone size: NA
CDR3 protein: CASSLGLYSNQPQHF

V gene: TRBV6-5
CDR3 length: 14
clone size: few
CDR3 protein: CASSRQGETYEQYF

V gene: TRBV6-6
CDR3 length: 16
clone size: NA
CDR3 protein: CASSYGAGGAGEKLFF

V gene: TRBV11-2
CDR3 length: 11
clone size: NA
CDR3 protein: CASSSTREQYF

V gene: TRBV5-1
CDR3 length: 15
clone size: NA
CDR3 protein: CASSASGTWNERQFF

V gene: TRBV14
CDR3 length: 13
clone size: NA
CDR3 protein: CASSRSGMETQYF

V gene: TRBV3-1/TRBV3-2
CDR3 length: 13
clone size: NA
CDR3 protein: CASSQGLVPEQYF

V gene: TRBV18
CDR3 length: 17
clone size: NA
CDR3 protein: CASSPLAGAAHQETQYF

V gene: TRBV4-2
CDR3 length: 16
clone size: NA
CDR3 protein: CASSQDPGGAGETQYF

V gene: TRBV3-1/TRBV3-2
CDR3 length: 16
clone size: NA
CDR3 protein: CASSQDPTLKTYGYTF

V gene: TRBV5-1
CDR3 length: 15
clone size: NA
CDR3 protein: CASSLNGQPVRGYTF

V gene: TRBV15
CDR3 length: 16
clone size: NA
CDR3 protein: CATSREGQLTGNTIYF

V gene: TRBV30
CDR3 length: 12
clone size: NA
CDR3 protein: CARRLTYDGYTF

V gene: TRBV5-6
CDR3 length: 17
clone size: NA
CDR3 protein: CASTGTDLGRSGNTIYF

V gene: TRBV5-1
CDR3 length: 16
clone size: once
CDR3 protein: CASSLDGGGYTGELFF

V gene: TRBV19
CDR3 length: 15
clone size: NA
CDR3 protein: CASSMGGTMNTEAFF

V gene: TRBV6-5
CDR3 length: 15
clone size: NA
CDR3 protein: CASSWGLSSYNEQFF

V gene: TRBV11-3
CDR3 length: 17
clone size: NA
CDR3 protein: CASSSHPRQPINYGYTF

V gene: TRBV27
CDR3 length: 13
clone size: NA
CDR3 protein: CASSGTNQETQYF

V gene: TRBV6-5
CDR3 length: 13
clone size: NA
CDR3 protein: CASSMTGSETQYF

V gene: TRBV9
CDR3 length: 16
clone size: NA
CDR3 protein: CASSPEVSGGTDTQYF

V gene: TRBV10-3
CDR3 length: 14
clone size: once
CDR3 protein: CAISRDRRNTEAFF

V gene: TRBV3-1/TRBV3-2
CDR3 length: 16
clone size: NA
CDR3 protein: CASSQHRGDSGNTIYF

V gene: TRBV4-2
CDR3 length: 15
clone size: NA
CDR3 protein: CASSLERDRNQPQHF

V gene: TRBV9
CDR3 length: 15
clone size: once
CDR3 protein: CASSPGTSYQETQYF

V gene: TRBV6-5
CDR3 length: 14
clone size: NA
CDR3 protein: CASSWERGGAGYTF

V gene: TRBV12-3/TRBV12-4
CDR3 length: 13
clone size: once
CDR3 protein: CASSGWGGSEAFF

V gene: TRBV5-1
CDR3 length: 15
clone size: NA
CDR3 protein: CASSSGAQGVSPLHF

V gene: TRBV6-5
CDR3 length: 15
clone size: NA
CDR3 protein: CASSWGAGANEKLFF

V gene: TRBV12-3/TRBV12-4
CDR3 length: 13
clone size: NA
CDR3 protein: CASSLGVGNEAFF

V gene: TRBV7-4
CDR3 length: 16
clone size: NA
CDR3 protein: CASSPLGQGVRNTIYF

V gene: TRBV7-9
CDR3 length: 13
clone size: NA
CDR3 protein: CASSQRQNYGYTF

V gene: TRBV7-6
CDR3 length: 18
clone size: NA
CDR3 protein: CASSPERGGTTRHQPQHF

V gene: TRBV7-9
CDR3 length: 15
clone size: NA
CDR3 protein: CASSLEGGAGTEAFF

V gene: TRBV19
CDR3 length: 14
clone size: once
CDR3 protein: CASTETGGGEKLFF

V gene: TRBV27
CDR3 length: 15
clone size: NA
CDR3 protein: CASSLSYRGYEKLFF

V gene: TRBV15
CDR3 length: 14
clone size: NA
CDR3 protein: CATSSGTGKETQYF

V gene: TRBV12-3/TRBV12-4
CDR3 length: 13
clone size: NA
CDR3 protein: CASSFGLLGEQYF

V gene: TRBV14
CDR3 length: 14
clone size: NA
CDR3 protein: CASSQGGSTDTQYF

V gene: TRBV5-6
CDR3 length: 15
clone size: NA
CDR3 protein: CASSWTGRLGSPLHF